A selection of T cell receptor beta chains follows, all from one sample in a study of response to subunit inactivated influenza vaccine. TCRdb used MiXCR to reprocess the RT-PCR reads, holding one entry per CDR3 protein. The data show around 750,000 distinct CDR3 sequences, 21% seen once. Here the sequenced sample was PBMCs from blood, taken more than 4 days after vaccination. The receptors stem from a man aged 50-60 years who received an inactivated influenza vaccine. Both conserved end residues are part of each CDR3. The order of the fields is V gene, CDR3 length, clone size, CDR3 protein. Clone size is shown for a subset of rows, as once, few, many or a class of expanded clone.

TRBV3-1,14,.,CASSQVRNTGELFF
TRBV7-3,16,many,CASSLSGRGVKDTQYF
TRBV5-1,17,many,CASSPDGSGSSYNEQFF
TRBV14,15,.,CASSNRAVIDNEQFF
TRBV4-2,18,.,CASSQGGQGTTGANVLTF
TRBV12-3/TRBV12-4,14,few,CASSLLAGVREQYF
TRBV29-1,15,.,CSARAGTNVKNIQYF
TRBV6-2/TRBV6-3,14,.,CASSYYDRGGEQYF
TRBV12-3/TRBV12-4,15,few,CASSQQTGGGRELFF
TRBV3-1,15,.,CASSQDTGGNAEAFF
TRBV28,12,.,CASSWGANVLTF
TRBV12-3/TRBV12-4,15,.,CASGFAGLGNQPQHF
TRBV20-1,16,.,CSAPGLAGGQRDEQFF
TRBV5-1,16,few,CASSAAARGVNEKLFF
TRBV13,15,.,CASSRITGPTNGQYF
TRBV5-6,18,.,CASSSLIGGKASYNEQFF
TRBV12-3/TRBV12-4,14,.,CASSRDRATYGYTF
TRBV20-1,14,.,CSAPRRENTGELFF
TRBV5-1,12,many,CASSGDRGQQFF
TRBV5-1,15,few,CASSYRDRNTGELFF
TRBV18,15,.,CASSVTSAPSQEQYF
TRBV2,14,many,CASRGQGNTGELFF
TRBV12-3/TRBV12-4,15,once,CASSATSGGNLAQYF